Below are 6 T cell receptor beta chains sequenced from a single sample in a study of CD8+ T cells in alopecia areata. cDNA serving as the sequencing template came from extracted, reverse transcribed RNA. Profiling relied on immunoSEQ multiplex PCR, and the TCRdb table lists in-frame clones only, not all of them. The sample consists of 150,000 to 200,000 clones, less than 70% of them appearing once. The treatment: oral pan-JAK inhibitor, 5-10 mg twice daily. Specimen: CD8+ T cells sorted from blood, collected at week 24, from a patient treated with tofacitinib. These receptors were obtained from a human donor with alopecia areata.

J is TRBJ2-3 and V is TRBV5-1; TRBD2 matches at 14 bases. J lost 4 bases, V lost 0 bases, and 4 bases had no gene match. Germline V CDR1 and CDR2: SGHRS, YFSETQ. This CDR3 has 17 amino acids. CDR3 region: CASSLGTSGGRPDTQYF. CDR3 coding DNA: TGCGCCAGCAGCTTGGGGACTAGCGGGGGGAGACCAGATACGCAGTATTTT.

J is TRBJ1-2 and V is TRBV20-1, with D perhaps TRBD1 (5 bases). V lost 1 base to trimming and J lost 8 bases, with 8 bases between them. The germline CDR1 and CDR2 sequences are DFQATT and SNEGSKA (reference sequence). The CDR3 is 11 amino acids. CDR3: CSARAGPGYTF. CDR3 coding DNA: TGCAGTGCTAGAGCAGGGCCCGGCTACACCTTC.

This clone is termed medium-sized. This chain joins TRBV27 and TRBJ2-1; 8 bases match TRBD2. CDR3 length equals 16 residues. Germline lookup yields CDR1 MNHEY and CDR2 SMNVEV (reference sequence). The V and J ends lost 2 bases and 1 base, in that order; junction bases with no gene match: 4. This CDR3 reads CASSLVAGRSYNEQFF. The DNA of the CDR3 is TGTGCCAGCAGTTTAGTAGCGGGGCGTTCCTACAATGAGCAGTTCTTC.

The chain combines TRBV4-3 with TRBJ1-6; no reliable D call. This CDR3 is built from 13 residues. V lost 4 bases and J 12 bases, leaving 13 bases between the germline ends. Germline loops: CDR1 LGHNA, CDR2 YSLEER. The CDR3 spells CASSPVGQLPLHF. The CDR3 region has the DNA TGCGCCAGCAGCCCAGTAGGGCAGCTACCCCTCCACTTT.

The chain is built from TRBV29-1 and TRBJ2-7, with D possibly being TRBD2 (6 bases). The CDR3 extends over 12 amino acids. CDR1 SQVTM and CDR2 ANQGSEA come from the germline V gene. The V gene lost 4 bases and the J gene lost 5 bases, with 12 bases spanning the gap. CDR3 nucleotide sequence: TGCAGCGTTGCGGGATCGGGAGACGAGCAGTACTTC. This translates into CSVAGSGDEQYF.

The chain has TRBV11-2 and TRBJ2-5; D unresolved. The CDR3 loop spans 13 amino acids. CDR1 and CDR2 from the germline V gene are SGHAT and FQNNGV. V shed 5 bases and J shed 5 bases, with 12 bases lying between them. The CDR3: CASSPPGGETQYF. DNA of the CDR3: TGTGCCAGCAGCCCCCCAGGTGGCGAGACCCAGTACTTC.